The rows below give T cell receptor beta chains drawn from one sample of a study of T cells in Graves' hyperthyroidism and ophthalmopathy. Using its own MiXCR run on the multiplex PCR reads, TCRdb lists one record per CDR3 protein. The table shows approximately 380,000 distinct CDR3 sequences, with over 15% occurring only once. Sequencing was carried out using blood. The source is a woman between 18 and 29 years old with Graves' hyperthyroidism. Each CDR3 is given with its conserved first and last residue. The order of the fields is CDR3 protein, CDR3 DNA, clone size, D gene, J gene, V gene. A D gene is named only where the DNA matches it firmly. A row's size may be missing; if present it is once, few, many or a size class.

CSAAPVVWAGELFF | TGCAGTGCCGCTCCGGTAGTCTGGGCCGGGGAGCTGTTTTTT | . | . | TRBJ2-2 | TRBV20-1
CASSSIRGRDNEQFF | TGTGCCAGCAGCTCCATCCGGGGGCGCGACAATGAGCAGTTCTTC | many | . | TRBJ2-1 | TRBV11-1
CASRTGFSPGEQYF | TGTGCCAGCAGGACAGGGTTTTCCCCCGGCGAGCAGTACTTC | many | TRBD1 | TRBJ2-7 | TRBV27
CASSSIRLGSNQPQHF | TGTGCCAGCAGCTCCATCCGACTCGGCAGCAATCAGCCCCAGCATTTT | many | . | TRBJ1-5 | TRBV6-2/TRBV6-3
CASSQFGVSTEAFF | TGTGCCAGCAGCCAATTCGGCGTGAGCACTGAAGCTTTCTTT | . | . | TRBJ1-1 | TRBV3-1
CSARDPGGHTGELFF | TGCAGTGCTAGAGATCCAGGGGGACACACCGGGGAGCTGTTTTTT | many | TRBD1 | TRBJ2-2 | TRBV20-1
CASSSFSGGFETQYF | TGTGCCAGCAGCTCCTTTAGCGGGGGGTTTGAGACCCAGTACTTC | few | TRBD2 | TRBJ2-5 | TRBV11-2
CRTDRTASVGTEAFF | TGCAGGACCGACAGAACGGCATCAGTGGGCACTGAAGCTTTCTTT | many | . | TRBJ1-1 | TRBV29-1
CSAPIRDGGESTF | TGCAGTGCTCCGATAAGGGACGGAGGGGAGTCCACCTTC | . | . | TRBJ1-2 | TRBV20-1
CASSVAENTEAFF | TGTGCCAGCAGTGTAGCCGAGAACACTGAAGCTTTCTTT | many | . | TRBJ1-1 | TRBV2
CATSRDGGAIGETQYF | TGTGCCACCAGCAGAGACGGTGGCGCCATAGGGGAGACCCAGTACTTC | many | . | TRBJ2-5 | TRBV15
CSAPGRGGYYEQYF | TGCAGTGCGCCGGGAAGAGGGGGGTACTACGAGCAGTACTTC | few | . | TRBJ2-7 | TRBV20-1
CASAPTGPVSYEQYF | TGTGCCAGCGCCCCAACCGGGCCTGTGTCCTACGAGCAGTACTTC | many | . | TRBJ2-7 | TRBV27
CASSLNLFGAGELFF | TGTGCCAGCAGTTTGAATTTATTCGGGGCCGGGGAGCTGTTTTTT | many | . | TRBJ2-2 | TRBV12-3/TRBV12-4
CASSVSGTYEQYF | TGTGCCAGCAGTGTTTCAGGTACCTACGAGCAGTACTTC | many | . | TRBJ2-7 | TRBV6-1
CASSLLGQSYEQYF | TGTGCCAGCAGCTTACTGGGACAGTCCTACGAGCAGTACTTC | many | TRBD1 | TRBJ2-7 | TRBV11-2
CASSLDGGSTDTQYF | TGCGCCAGCAGCTTGGATGGGGGAAGCACAGATACGCAGTATTTT | many | . | TRBJ2-3 | TRBV5-1
CAWSGGAYEQYF | TGTGCCTGGAGTGGAGGTGCCTACGAGCAGTACTTC | many | . | TRBJ2-7 | TRBV30
CSVEDLRESYGYTF | TGCAGCGTTGAAGATCTCAGGGAAAGTTATGGCTACACCTTC | many | . | TRBJ1-2 | TRBV29-1